This TCR beta chain originates from a study of CD8 T cells in ankylosing spondylitis. Regarding the study as a whole: Significant enrichment of disease-linked clones was reportedly seen in matched ankylosing spondylitis synovial fluid.

A single record per CDR3 protein comes from TCRdb applying MiXCR to the 5' RACE reads. The sample contains nearly 250,000 distinct CDR3 sequences, roughly a third of which appear only once. Concerning this clonotype: Its antigen is unidentified.

Sequencing was done on a sample of blood, either unsorted or a sorted T cell fraction (not recorded which). This receptor was identified in a male donor with ankylosing spondylitis or in good health (not recorded which).

CDR3 DNA: TGCAGTGCTCGCTCGGGCAGGGGGAACACTGAAGCTTTCTTT. Its translation is CSARSGRGNTEAFF. This chain connects TRBV20-1 to TRBJ1-1; D may be TRBD1 (6 bases). V was clipped by 5 bases and J by 1 base, with 14 bases between them. CDR3 length: 14 amino acids. CDR1 is DFQATT, CDR2 SNEGSKA, per germline (reference sequence).